This is a list of T cell receptor beta chains from one sample in a study of T cell responses to AZD1222 COVID-19 vaccine. Clones were sequenced by immunoSEQ multiplex PCR, and TCRdb holds only the in-frame ones, with some missing. This sample has 70,000 to 80,000 clones, with approximately 90% found just once. Material: peripheral blood, obtained on day 0 of AZD1222 vaccination. The receptors stem from an adult in good health. Both conserved end residues are part of each CDR3. A D gene is named only where the DNA matches it firmly. Size is omitted from some rows. Given values are once, few, many or a class for expanded clones.

TRBJ1-1	TRBD1	NA	TRBV6-2/TRBV6-3	TGTGCCAGCAGTTACTCCCTTACAGGGGGCACTGAAGCTTTCTTT	CASSYSLTGGTEAFF
TRBJ1-5	TRBD1	NA	TRBV5-1	TGCGCCAGCAGCTTGACAGGGGGCCAGCCCCAGCATTTT	CASSLTGGQPQHF
TRBJ2-2	NA	NA	TRBV18	TGTGCCAGCTCACCAGCGGGGGCAAGAAAGCGCACCGGGGAGCTGTTTTTT	CASSPAGARKRTGELFF
TRBJ2-1	NA	NA	TRBV7-2	TGTGCCAGCAGCCATAGGGACGGAGACTACAATGAGCAGTTCTTC	CASSHRDGDYNEQFF
TRBJ2-1	NA	few	TRBV7-9	TGTGCCAGCAGTCCCCCCATAGAGGGTCCAGGGCAGTTCTTC	CASSPPIEGPGQFF
TRBJ1-1	NA	NA	TRBV6-2/TRBV6-3	TGTGCCAGCAGTTATCCACCGCGGGCGGGCAACACTGAAGCTTTCTTT	CASSYPPRAGNTEAFF
TRBJ2-5	NA	NA	TRBV4-3	TGCGCCAGCAGCCAAGATGGGGCGGCACAAGAGACCCAGTACTTC	CASSQDGAAQETQYF
TRBJ2-1	TRBD2	once	TRBV7-2	TGTGCCAGCAGCTTACTTTCCGCGGGAGCTTACAATGAGCAGTTCTTC	CASSLLSAGAYNEQFF
TRBJ1-1	NA	NA	TRBV25-1	TGTGCCAGCAGCGGCGACAGGCTCCATGAAGCTTTCTTT	CASSGDRLHEAFF
TRBJ2-7	TRBD1	NA	TRBV19	TGTGCCAGTAGTAACCTAAGGACAGGGCATGGATACGAGCAGTACTTC	CASSNLRTGHGYEQYF
TRBJ2-5	NA	NA	TRBV19	TGTGCCAGTGGGTCCTTGGGGGAGACCCAGTACTTC	CASGSLGETQYF
TRBJ2-5	TRBD2	NA	TRBV29-1	TGCAGCGTTGGACTAGCGGGGGGTCAAGAGACCCAGTACTTC	CSVGLAGGQETQYF
TRBJ1-6	NA	NA	TRBV28	TGTGCCAGCAGTGGCTACAGGGAGATTGCCCCCTCCTATAATTCACCCCTCCACTTT	CASSGYREIAPSYNSPLHF
TRBJ2-7	NA	NA	TRBV5-4	TGTGCCAGCAGCTGGGGGCAGGGCTTCTACGAGCAGTACTTC	CASSWGQGFYEQYF
TRBJ2-5	NA	NA	TRBV12-3/TRBV12-4	TGTGCCAGCAGTTTTCAAGGGTCAGAGACCCAGTACTTC	CASSFQGSETQYF
TRBJ2-5	NA	NA	TRBV28	TGCGTCACCCTGGGATCGTGGCAAGAGACCCAGTACTTC	CVTLGSWQETQYF
TRBJ1-2	TRBD1	once	TRBV9	TGTGCCAGCAGCGTAGCGGACAGGGAAGCCTATGGCTACACCTTC	CASSVADREAYGYTF
TRBJ2-1	NA	NA	TRBV29-1	TGCAGCGTTGGTCCCGGGGTGCAGAGCTCCTACAATGAGCAGTTCTTC	CSVGPGVQSSYNEQFF
TRBJ2-7	NA	NA	TRBV5-4	TGTGCCAGCAGCCTAGGGGTCTACGAGCAGTACTTC	CASSLGVYEQYF
TRBJ2-7	TRBD1	NA	TRBV9	TGTGCCAGCAGCGGGGGACAGGGTAGGAACGAGCAGTACTTC	CASSGGQGRNEQYF
TRBJ1-3	TRBD1	NA	TRBV6-5	TGTGCCAGCAGCCGGACAGGGAAGGACACCATATATTTT	CASSRTGKDTIYF
TRBJ2-7	NA	NA	TRBV10-3	TGTGCCATCAGAACCGACGGCGTTGTCAGGTACGAGCAGTACTTC	CAIRTDGVVRYEQYF
TRBJ1-4	TRBD1	NA	TRBV7-2	TGTGCCAGCAGCCCCCAGGGGGCCGCTAATGAAAAACTGTTTTTT	CASSPQGAANEKLFF
TRBJ2-3	NA	NA	TRBV28	TGTGCCATTCAGGGGACTACCACAGATACGCAGTATTTT	CAIQGTTTDTQYF
TRBJ1-1	NA	NA	TRBV5-1	TGCGCCAGCAGCCCGATCGGGGCCCAAGGGGCTGAAGCTTTCTTT	CASSPIGAQGAEAFF
TRBJ2-5	NA	NA	TRBV11-1	TGTGCCAGCAGCTTACCGGTAGCGGAGACCCAGTACTTC	CASSLPVAETQYF
TRBJ1-1	NA	NA	TRBV5-1	TGCGCCAGCAGCTATGAGGATCGGACTGAAGCTTTCTTT	CASSYEDRTEAFF